Below, 26 T cell receptor beta chains from the same sample are listed, as sequenced in a study of blood T cell repertoires in COVID-19. This table comes from immunoSEQ multiplex PCR, and its TCRdb copy is limited to in-frame clones, with some not included. This sample carries 50,000 or so clones, around nine tenths of them seen once, and the ten largest clones take approximately 7.1%. The sample taken for sequencing was peripheral blood. Receptors originate from a man in his forties or fifties with active COVID-19.

The rearrangement joins TRBV15 to TRBJ1-4; TRBD1 matches 9 bases. This CDR3 has 14 amino acids. Germline V gene data show CDR1 as LNHNV and CDR2 as YYDKDF (reference sequence). The J segment lost 8 bases and the V segment lost 8 bases, leaving 9 bases of the junction unmatched. This CDR3 reads CATGTPTGGEKLFF. For the CDR3, the DNA is TGTGCCACCGGGACGCCGACAGGGGGAGAAAAACTGTTTTTT.

The rearrangement uses TRBV29-1 and TRBJ2-1; TRBD2 might be the D (6 bases). Looked up from germline, CDR1 is SQVTM and CDR2 is ANQGSEA. The CDR3 loop spans 15 amino acids. Trimming pared 3 bases from V and 8 bases from J, leaving 20 bases between. CDR3 sequence (DNA): TGCAGCGTTGATGGTAAGGGTGGGGGGATGGATGAGCAGTTCTTC. Amino acid sequence: CSVDGKGGGMDEQFF.

The chain is built from TRBV30 and TRBJ2-3, with D perhaps matching TRBD1 (6 bases). This CDR3 is 13 amino acids long. The V and J ends lost 4 bases and 5 bases respectively, with 13 bases between them. Looked up from germline, CDR1 is GTSNPN and CDR2 is SVGIG (reference sequence). Here the CDR3 DNA reads TGTGCCTGGACAGGGGTTTCTAGAGATACGCAGTATTTT. Its protein product is CAWTGVSRDTQYF.

The rearrangement uses TRBV27 and TRBJ2-3, with D possibly being TRBD1 (5 bases). CDR1 and CDR2 from the germline V gene are MNHEY and SMNVEV (reference sequence). Trimming removed 1 base from V and 4 bases from J, with 9 bases in between. The CDR3 extends over 14 amino acids. The CDR3 DNA reads TGTGCCAGCAGTTTATGGGGCAGTCCAGATACGCAGTATTTT. Its protein is CASSLWGSPDTQYF.

This clone was counted a few times. J is TRBJ1-5 and V is TRBV24-1; possible D gene TRBD1, 5 bases. Germline loops: CDR1 KGHDR, CDR2 SFDVKD. Trimming removed 5 bases at V and 2 bases at J, with 15 bases between. The length of the CDR3 is 16 residues. The CDR3 spells CATSGIGVFGNQPQHF. CDR3 nucleotides: TGTGCCACCAGTGGCATAGGGGTTTTTGGCAATCAGCCCCAGCATTTT.

This clone was observed once. The genes are TRBV19 and TRBJ1-2; D is unclear. Germline values: CDR1 LNHDA, CDR2 SQIVND (reference sequence). With 8 bases removed from V and 5 bases from J, the gap between germline ends came to 18 bases. This CDR3 has 14 amino acids. Written as DNA, the CDR3 is TGTGCCAGTGTCCAGGATAGAGGGAGATATGGCTACACCTTC. Amino acid sequence: CASVQDRGRYGYTF.

This chain joins TRBV18 and TRBJ2-1, with 8 bases matching TRBD2. The CDR3 is 14 residues long. The trim removed 3 bases at V and 6 bases at J, leaving 4 bases unmatched. CDR1 is KGHSH, CDR2 LQKENI, per germline. Here the CDR3 reads CASSPGLVSNEQFF. CDR3 nucleotide sequence: TGTGCCAGCTCACCGGGACTAGTGTCCAATGAGCAGTTCTTC.

The CDR3 is CASSPRSGFEYEQYF. In nucleotides, the CDR3 is TGTGCCAGCTCACCTCGCTCGGGGTTCGAGTACGAGCAGTACTTC. This sequence joins TRBV18 and TRBJ2-7; the D gene is possibly TRBD2 (5 bases). The CDR3 spans 15 residues. CDR1 and CDR2 from the germline V gene are KGHSH and LQKENI. Trimming left V 3 bases short and J 4 bases short, with 16 bases between.

This clone was seen a few times. The chain is built from TRBV7-2 and TRBJ2-5; 8 bases map to TRBD2. V lost 4 bases to trimming and J lost 5 bases; unmatched junction nucleotides: 3. The CDR3 is 13 residues long. Germline CDR1 SGHTA, CDR2 FQGNSA. The CDR3 sequence is CASSSEREETQYF. CDR3 nucleotide sequence: TGTGCCAGCAGCTCCGAGCGGGAGGAGACCCAGTACTTC.

V gene TRBV6-5 combines with J gene TRBJ1-6, with 7 bases identical to TRBD1. V lost 0 bases, J lost 6 bases, and 5 bases stayed unmatched. This CDR3 has 16 amino acids. Germline V lookup: CDR1 MNHEY, CDR2 SVGAGI. The CDR3 DNA reads as TGTGCCAGCAGTTACTCGCGGGACAGTTCTAATTCACCCCTCCACTTT. Protein product: CASSYSRDSSNSPLHF.

V gene TRBV6-5 combines with J gene TRBJ1-2; TRBD1 is a possible D gene (6 bases). CDR3 length: 14 amino acids. The V end was cut by 9 bases, the J end by 4 bases, with 18 bases between. Germline V gives CDR1 MNHEY, CDR2 SVGAGI. CDR3 in DNA: TGTGCCAGTGGGGGCACAGGGCGGGCCTATGGCTACACCTTC. Translation gives CASGGTGRAYGYTF.

The chain has TRBV18 and TRBJ2-2; D uncertain. The V end lost 2 bases, the J end lost 1 base, and 5 bases lay between the germline ends. The germline V gene encodes CDR1 KGHSH and CDR2 LQKENI. This CDR3 has 14 residues. This CDR3 reads CASSPSRNTGELFF. For the CDR3, the DNA is TGTGCCAGCTCACCAAGCCGGAACACCGGGGAGCTGTTTTTT.

This chain joins TRBV2 and TRBJ1-1; the D is unclear. The CDR3 consists of 14 residues. CDR1 is SNHLY, CDR2 FYNNEI, per germline. The V and J ends lost 6 bases and 0 bases respectively, with 11 bases between them. CDR3 coding DNA: TGTGCCAGCAGATGGGCCATTATGAACACTGAAGCTTTCTTT. Residues: CASRWAIMNTEAFF.

The chain is built from TRBV18 and TRBJ2-7, with D tentatively TRBD1 (6 bases). The J call is uncertain, as TRBJ2-1 better fits the DNA end. The CDR3 extends over 13 amino acids. CDR1 is KGHSH, CDR2 LQKENI, per germline. The CDR3 is CASSQGVEVEQFF. The CDR3 region has the DNA TGTGCCAGCTCACAGGGGGTGGAAGTTGAGCAGTTCTTC.

The gene calls are TRBV5-1 and TRBJ2-3; 13 nucleotides align to TRBD2. The germline V gene has CDR1 SGHRS and CDR2 YFSETQ. Trimming cost V 0 bases and J 2 bases; bases outside gene matches: 3. This CDR3 contains 17 residues. The CDR3 reads CASSLEGLAGYTDTQYF. CDR3 bases: TGCGCCAGCAGCTTGGAGGGACTAGCGGGATACACAGATACGCAGTATTTT.

The rearrangement links TRBV18 to TRBJ2-5; D unresolved. Germline assignment: CDR1 KGHSH and CDR2 LQKENI. This CDR3 region has 13 residues. V was shortened by 5 bases and J by 2 bases, with 9 bases between the two germline ends. Here the CDR3 DNA reads TGTGCCAGCTCAATACGAGGACAAGAGACCCAGTACTTC. Translation: CASSIRGQETQYF.

The chain uses TRBV29-1 and TRBJ2-1, with 14 positions matching TRBD2. This CDR3 has 16 amino acids. V lost 5 bases, J lost 0 bases, and 3 bases stayed unmatched. The germline gives CDR1 SQVTM, CDR2 ANQGSEA. The CDR3 reads CSVSGTSGSSYNEQFF. In DNA, the CDR3 is TGCAGCGTTTCCGGGACTAGCGGGAGCTCCTACAATGAGCAGTTCTTC.

On this clone itself: Different DNA sequences within this sample yield the same CDR3. This chain links TRBV5-1 with TRBJ2-5; 10 nucleotides align to TRBD1. V was clipped by 3 bases and J by 3 bases; unmatched bases: 2. The CDR3 totals 14 residues. Germline loops: CDR1 SGHRS, CDR2 YFSETQ. The CDR3 nucleotides read TGCGCCAGCAGCTGGGGGACAGGGGAAGAGACCCAGTACTTC. This codes for CASSWGTGEETQYF.

In its sample, this clone was seen once. The rearrangement joins TRBV18 to TRBJ2-7; D possibly corresponds to TRBD2 (5 bases). V was shortened by 5 bases and J by 3 bases, with 14 bases between the two germline ends. Per germline, CDR1 KGHSH and CDR2 LQKENI. CDR3 length equals 14 residues. CDR3 in DNA: TGTGCCAGCTCAGCCTCCAGCGGACTCTACGAGCAGTACTTC. Residues: CASSASSGLYEQYF. The full variable domain, rest sourced from reference TRBV18 and TRBJ2-7, is NAGVMQNPRHLVRRRGQEARLRCSPMKGHSHVYWYRQLPEEGLKFMVYLQKENIIDESGMPKERFSAEFPKEGPSILRIQQVVRGDSAAYFCASSASSGLYEQYFGPGTRLTVT.

This clone was detected once. The V call is TRBV5-6, the J call TRBJ2-5; D is possibly TRBD2 (5 bases). The CDR3 consists of 15 residues. Trimming took off 4 bases at V and 4 bases at J, with 17 bases between the two ends. CDR1 is SGHDT, CDR2 YYEEEE, per germline. CDR3 loop: CASSLAPSPLETQYF. CDR3 coding DNA: TGTGCCAGCAGCCTAGCCCCTTCTCCCTTAGAGACCCAGTACTTC.

Written as DNA, the CDR3 is TGTGCCAGCAGCTTAGTTGGTGGAAACAGTAACACTGAAGCTTTCTTT. As protein: CASSLVGGNSNTEAFF. The chain uses TRBV11-2 and TRBJ1-1, with D uncertain. V shed 1 base and J shed 2 bases, with 14 bases lying between them. The CDR3 spans 16 residues. Germline-derived CDR1 and CDR2 are SGHAT and FQNNGV.

The CDR3 protein is CASSYGGSGYTF. CDR3 DNA: TGTGCCAGCAGTTACGGGGGGTCTGGCTACACCTTC. J is TRBJ1-2 and V is TRBV6-5; D perhaps matches TRBD1 (5 bases). Trimming removed 2 bases at V and 7 bases at J, with 8 bases between. Per the germline V gene, CDR1 is MNHEY and CDR2 is SVGAGI. This CDR3 contains 12 residues.

This chain uses TRBV3-1 (or the pseudogene TRBV3-2) with TRBJ2-5; possible D gene TRBD2, 6 bases. This CDR3 has 16 amino acids. Germline CDR1 and CDR2: LGHDT and YNNKEL (reference sequence). V was clipped by 0 bases and J by 2 bases, with 13 bases between them. CDR3: CASSQDWRDSQETQYF. The CDR3 region has the DNA TGTGCCAGCAGCCAAGATTGGAGGGACTCGCAAGAGACCCAGTACTTC.

This clone occurred once. J is TRBJ2-7 and V is TRBV19; perhaps TRBD1 as D (6 bases). The CDR3 has 13 residues. Germline V gene data show CDR1 as LNHDA and CDR2 as SQIVND (reference sequence). Trimming shortened V by 3 bases and J by 5 bases, and 11 bases separated the two germline ends. The CDR3 nucleotides are TGTGCCAGTAGTATTCAGGGGAGCGACGAGCAGTACTTC. Its translation: CASSIQGSDEQYF.

The genes are TRBV10-3 and TRBJ2-7, with D tentatively TRBD1 (7 bases). V was clipped by 8 bases and J by 5 bases, with 13 bases between them. The length of the CDR3 is 12 residues. Germline V gene data show CDR1 as ENHRY and CDR2 as SYGVKD. CDR3 in amino acids: CAIGGGSDEQYF. The DNA of the CDR3 is TGTGCCATCGGAGGGGGCAGCGACGAGCAGTACTTC.

This clone has only one observation. The chain is built from TRBV19 and TRBJ2-7; a possible D gene is TRBD2 (5 bases). The CDR3 consists of 13 residues. Germline assignment: CDR1 LNHDA and CDR2 SQIVND (reference sequence). The V gene lost 5 bases and the J gene lost 4 bases, with 12 bases spanning the gap. CDR3 loop: CASSAGVGYEQYF. The CDR3 DNA reads as TGTGCCAGTAGTGCCGGGGTAGGGTACGAGCAGTACTTC.